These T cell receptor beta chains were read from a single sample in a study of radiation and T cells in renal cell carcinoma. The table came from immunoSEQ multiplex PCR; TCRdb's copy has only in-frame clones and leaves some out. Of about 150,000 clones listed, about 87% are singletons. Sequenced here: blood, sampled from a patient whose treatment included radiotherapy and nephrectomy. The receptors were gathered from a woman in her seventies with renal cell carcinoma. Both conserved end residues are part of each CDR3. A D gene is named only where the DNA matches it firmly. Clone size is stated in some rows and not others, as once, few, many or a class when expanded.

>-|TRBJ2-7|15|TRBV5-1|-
CASSLTGQSSYEQYF
TGCGCCAGCAGCTTGACAGGGCAGAGCTCCTACGAGCAGTACTTC
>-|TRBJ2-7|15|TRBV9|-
CASSTFQPGSGEQYF
TGTGCCAGCAGCACCTTCCAGCCGGGATCGGGCGAGCAGTACTTC
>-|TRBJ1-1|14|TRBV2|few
CASSWRGGNTEAFF
TGTGCCAGCAGCTGGAGAGGGGGGAACACTGAAGCTTTCTTT
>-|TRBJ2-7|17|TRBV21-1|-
CASSSRGGQGAGGEQYF
TGTGCCAGCAGCTCCCGTGGGGGACAGGGGGCCGGCGGCGAGCAGTACTTC
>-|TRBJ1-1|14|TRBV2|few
CASSREPMNTEAFF
TGTGCCAGCTCCCGGGAACCTATGAACACTGAAGCTTTCTTT
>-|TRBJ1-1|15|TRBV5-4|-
CASSDQRGYNTEAFF
TGTGCCAGCAGCGATCAAAGGGGATATAACACTGAAGCTTTCTTT
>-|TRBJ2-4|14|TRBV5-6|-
CASSLRGSKNIQYF
TGTGCCAGCAGCTTGAGGGGGTCCAAAAACATTCAGTACTTC
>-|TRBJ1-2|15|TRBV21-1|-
CASSKEEADSYGYTF
TGTGCCAGCAGCAAAGAGGAGGCGGACTCTTATGGCTACACCTTC
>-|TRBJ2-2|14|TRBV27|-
CASNAGWRTGELFF
TGTGCCAGCAACGCAGGGTGGAGGACCGGGGAGCTGTTTTTT
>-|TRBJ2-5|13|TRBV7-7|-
CASSGPAGETQYF
TGTGCTAGCAGCGGCCCAGCGGGCGAGACCCAGTACTTC
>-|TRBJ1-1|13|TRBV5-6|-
CASSLAGNTEAFF
TGTGCCAGCAGCTTGGCAGGGAACACTGAAGCTTTCTTT
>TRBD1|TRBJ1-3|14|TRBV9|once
CASSATGTGNTIYF
TGTGCCAGCAGCGCGACAGGGACCGGAAACACCATATATTTT
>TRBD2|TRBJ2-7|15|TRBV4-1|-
CASSQAGLGVYEQYF
TGCGCCAGCAGCCAGGCCGGACTAGGGGTCTACGAGCAGTACTTC
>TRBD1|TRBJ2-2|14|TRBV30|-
CAWSVGRGLGELFF
TGTGCCTGGAGTGTTGGTAGGGGGCTCGGGGAGCTGTTTTTT
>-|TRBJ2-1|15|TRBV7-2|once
CASSVLGGGRNEQFF
TGTGCCAGCAGCGTTTTAGGAGGGGGGCGCAATGAGCAGTTCTTC
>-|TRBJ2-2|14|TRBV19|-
CASNPGTLSGELFF
TGTGCCAGTAATCCCGGGACGCTTTCTGGGGAGCTGTTTTTT
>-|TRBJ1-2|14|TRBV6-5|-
CASSTLGGAGGYTF
TGTGCCAGCAGTACCTTGGGGGGGGCTGGGGGCTACACCTTC
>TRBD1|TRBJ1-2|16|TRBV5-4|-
CASSLGDTGGLGGYTF
TGTGCCAGCAGCTTGGGGGATACAGGGGGACTTGGTGGCTACACCTTC
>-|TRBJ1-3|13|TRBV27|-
CASRGPSGNTIYF
TGTGCCAGCAGAGGGCCATCTGGAAACACCATATATTTT
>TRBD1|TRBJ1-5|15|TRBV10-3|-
CAISEGQGSNQPQHF
TGTGCCATCAGTGAGGGACAGGGGAGCAATCAGCCCCAGCATTTT
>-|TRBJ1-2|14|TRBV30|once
CAWSVQAGNYGYTF
TGTGCCTGGAGTGTACAGGCCGGCAACTATGGCTACACCTTC
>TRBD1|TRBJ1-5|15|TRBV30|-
CAWSGGTGGNQPQHF
TGTGCCTGGAGTGGAGGGACAGGGGGCAATCAGCCCCAGCATTTT
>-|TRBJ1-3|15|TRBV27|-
CASSLTRGSGNTIYF
TGTGCCAGCAGTTTAACTAGAGGTTCTGGAAACACCATATATTTT
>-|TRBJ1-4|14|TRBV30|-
CAWARGRENEKLFF
TGTGCCTGGGCCCGGGGCAGGGAAAATGAAAAACTGTTTTTT
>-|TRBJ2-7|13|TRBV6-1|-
CASSERRNYEQYF
TGTGCCAGCAGTGAACGGCGTAACTACGAGCAGTACTTC
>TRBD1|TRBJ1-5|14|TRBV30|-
CAWRGQGSNQPQHF
TGTGCCTGGAGAGGACAGGGGAGCAATCAGCCCCAGCATTTT
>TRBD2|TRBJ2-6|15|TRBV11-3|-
CASSPGGSGANVLTF
TGTGCCAGCAGTCCGGGGGGTTCTGGGGCCAACGTCCTGACTTTC